This TCR beta chain appears in the sequencing data of a study of cytomegalovirus exposure and HLA in healthy donors. It was with 60 Vbeta and 13 Jbeta primers that the PCR ran. In the authors' workflow: A later analysis tallied tens of millions of unique TCR beta chains, approximately 11 million of them shared. The assay was immunoSEQ multiplex PCR, and TCRdb's table has in-frame clones only and misses some. V and J calls and clone size are given by that table; D and trimming were obtained from the DNA. Its listing shows roughly 110,000 clones. This TCR came from a man aged 35-49 years in good health and CMV-seropositive. Specimen: PBMCs.

DNA of the CDR3: TGTGCCAGCCGAGGGACAGTGAAATACGAGCAGTACTTC. It specifies CASRGTVKYEQYF. V and J are TRBV2 and TRBJ2-7; 7 nucleotides line up with TRBD1. V gave up 8 bases and J gave up 4 bases; unmatched junction bases: 8. The CDR3 extends over 13 amino acids. Germline assignment: CDR1 SNHLY and CDR2 FYNNEI.